Below are 20 T cell receptor beta chains sequenced from a single sample in a study of T-cell memory formation after mild COVID-19. In TCRdb, the 5' RACE reads were re-called with MiXCR into one record per CDR3 protein. Among around 30,000 distinct CDR3 sequences, 9.5% to 15% were seen once, and the ten largest hold roughly 15%. Input material: PBMCs or a T cell subset sorted from them (not recorded which). The receptors here all came from an adult woman who had mild COVID-19 (a few samples of this study predate the infection). Cell type and time point are not known.

This clonotype has at least ten counts. The gene calls are TRBV6-5 and TRBJ1-2; D not certain. V dropped 4 bases and J dropped 4 bases, with 10 bases sitting between them. The germline CDR1 and CDR2 sequences are MNHEY and SVGAGI. CDR3 length: 13 residues. CDR3 in amino acids: CASSSTAPYGYTF. CDR3 coding DNA: TGTGCCAGCAGTTCTACAGCCCCCTATGGCTACACCTTC.

This clonotype occurred many times. This chain joins TRBV6-5 and TRBJ1-1, with D possibly matching TRBD1 (5 bases). Trimming took 2 bases from V and 6 from J, leaving 10 bases between them. The CDR3 loop spans 13 amino acids. CDR1 MNHEY and CDR2 SVGAGI come from the germline V gene. The CDR3 nucleotides read TGTGCCAGCAGTTACCAGGGTTCGGCTGAAGCTTTCTTT. Protein: CASSYQGSAEAFF.

This clonotype has a count of ten or more. J is TRBJ2-5 and V is TRBV7-2, with D possibly TRBD1 on 5 matching bases. The CDR3 contains 13 residues. The germline CDR1 and CDR2 sequences are SGHTA and FQGNSA. Trimming removed 5 bases at V and 1 base at J, with 8 bases between. CDR3 loop: CASSHDSQETQYF. CDR3 in DNA: TGTGCCAGCAGCCATGACAGCCAAGAGACCCAGTACTTC.

This clonotype was counted a few times. The chain uses TRBV10-1 and TRBJ2-3; D unclear. Germline CDR1 and CDR2: WNHNN and SYGVQD (reference sequence). Trimming left V 4 bases short and J 8 bases short, with 7 bases between. This CDR3 is built from 11 residues. CDR3 nucleotide sequence: TGCGCCAGCAGTGGAATTGGTACGCAGTATTTT. Translation: CASSGIGTQYF.

This clonotype was detected many times. The CDR3, as DNA: TGCAGCGTTGAGCCCACAGGGACCAGCTATGGCTACACCTTC. Protein sequence: CSVEPTGTSYGYTF. The chain uses TRBV29-1 and TRBJ1-2; D perhaps matches TRBD1 (6 bases). Between the trimmed V and J ends, which lost 3 bases and 4 bases, there was a span of 15 bases. Germline V lookup: CDR1 SQVTM, CDR2 ANQGSEA. This CDR3 comprises 14 residues.

By its share, this clonotype is medium-sized. The CDR3 region is CASSLAGDQPQHF. CDR3 sequence (DNA): TGTGCCAGCAGCTTAGCAGGGGATCAGCCCCAGCATTTT. V is TRBV5-6 and J is TRBJ1-5, with D possibly TRBD1 on 6 matching bases. Per the germline V gene, CDR1 is SGHDT and CDR2 is YYEEEE. The CDR3 contains 13 residues. Trimming took off 2 bases at V and 5 bases at J, with 8 bases between the two ends. Complete variable domain (other parts from reference TRBV5-6 and TRBJ1-5): DAGVTQSPTHLIKTRGQQVTLRCSPKSGHDTVSWYQQALGQGPQFIFQYYEEEERQRGNFPDRFSGHQFPNYSSELNVNALLLGDSALYLCASSLAGDQPQHFGDGTRLSIL.

This clonotype rates as medium-sized. J is TRBJ2-1 and V is TRBV29-1; D tentatively fits TRBD1 or TRBD2 (6 bases each). V was pared by 4 bases and J by 6 bases, with 16 bases between. The length of the CDR3 is 14 residues. The V gene's germline CDR1 is SQVTM and CDR2 ANQGSEA. The CDR3 coding sequence is TGCAGCGTTGCTTGGGGGGCAGGAACCAATGAGCAGTTCTTC. Protein sequence: CSVAWGAGTNEQFF.

The sample holds many counts of this clonotype. V and J are TRBV6-2 or TRBV6-3 and TRBJ2-1, with a tentative D call TRBD2 (5 bases). The CDR3 extends over 15 amino acids. The V and J ends lost 7 bases and 3 bases respectively, with 16 bases between them. Germline assignment: CDR1 MNHEY and CDR2 SVGEGT. CDR3: CASTGLGLDYNEQFF. The CDR3 DNA sequence: TGTGCCAGCACGGGGTTGGGCCTGGACTACAATGAGCAGTTCTTC.

This clonotype was seen repeatedly, ten times or more. The CDR3 loop reads CASRDRADSRSSGYTF. CDR3 DNA sequence: TGTGCCAGTAGGGACAGGGCTGACTCAAGGTCAAGTGGCTACACCTTC. V and J are TRBV19 and TRBJ1-2, with 8 bases matching TRBD1. V was pared by 6 bases and J by 7 bases, with 16 bases of the junction left unmatched. The length of the CDR3 is 16 residues. Germline loops: CDR1 LNHDA, CDR2 SQIVND (reference sequence).

Many counts were recorded for this clonotype. The V and J genes are TRBV7-2 and TRBJ2-3; D is uncertain. Between the trimmed V and J ends, which lost 6 bases and 2 bases, there was a span of 6 bases. CDR3 length equals 12 residues. Germline CDR1 SGHTA, CDR2 FQGNSA. CDR3 amino acids: CASSAYTDTQYF. The DNA of the CDR3 is TGTGCCAGCAGTGCTTACACAGATACGCAGTATTTT. The full variable domain, completed using reference TRBV7-2 and TRBJ2-3, is GAGVSQSPSNKVTEKGKDVELRCDPISGHTALYWYRQSLGQGLEFLIYFQGNSAPDKSGLPSDRFSAERTGGSVSTLTIQRTQQEDSAVYLCASSAYTDTQYFGPGTRLTVL.

This sequence joins TRBV2 and TRBJ2-1; 12 nucleotides line up with TRBD2. V was clipped by 3 bases and J by 0 bases; unmatched bases: 9. Per the germline V gene, CDR1 is SNHLY and CDR2 is FYNNEI. This CDR3 comprises 19 residues. This CDR3 reads CASSEPGLAGRSSYNEQFF. CDR3 bases: TGTGCCAGCAGTGAGCCCGGACTAGCGGGAAGGAGCTCCTACAATGAGCAGTTCTTC.

This clonotype came up many times. The chain recombines TRBV6-2 or TRBV6-3 with TRBJ2-7, with D perhaps TRBD1 (7 bases). Germline-derived CDR1 and CDR2 are MNHEY and SVGEGT. The CDR3 extends over 15 amino acids. V was clipped by 0 bases and J by 5 bases, with 14 bases between them. The CDR3 region is CASSYSQGEVDEQYF. The CDR3 bases are TGTGCCAGCAGTTACTCGCAGGGGGAGGTGGACGAGCAGTACTTC.

This clonotype has at least ten counts. The CDR3 sequence is CASSYKTSPLHF. The CDR3 nucleotides read TGTGCCAGCAGTTATAAGACATCACCCCTCCACTTT. V usage is TRBV6-5 and J usage is TRBJ1-6, with D hard to call. Germline loops: CDR1 MNHEY, CDR2 SVGAGI. This CDR3 has 12 amino acids. V gave up 3 bases and J gave up 10 bases, with 7 bases separating them.

This clonotype was counted ten times or more. The gene calls are TRBV15 and TRBJ2-5, with D perhaps assigned TRBD1 or TRBD2 (5 bases each). V shed 0 bases and J shed 2 bases, with 10 bases lying between them. Germline V gene sequence: CDR1 LNHNV, CDR2 YYDKDF (reference sequence). This CDR3 has 15 amino acids. CDR3 amino acids: CATSRDQGPQETQYF. As DNA, the CDR3 is TGTGCCACCAGCAGAGATCAGGGACCGCAAGAGACCCAGTACTTC.

This clonotype came up many times. J is TRBJ2-2 and V is TRBV5-6; tentatively, D is TRBD1 (6 bases). This CDR3 is 16 amino acids long. Germline V CDR1 and CDR2: SGHDT, YYEEEE. With 4 bases removed from V and 4 bases from J, the gap between germline ends came to 17 bases. The DNA of the CDR3 is TGTGCCAGCAGCCCATACAGGGTAGCGAGCACCGGGGAGCTGTTTTTT. This sequence encodes CASSPYRVASTGELFF.

This clonotype was recorded many times. The chain carries TRBV20-1 and TRBJ2-7, with D hard to call. With 6 bases removed from V and 5 bases from J, the gap between germline ends came to 20 bases. The CDR3 extends over 14 amino acids. Germline V gene lookup returns CDR1 DFQATT and CDR2 SNEGSKA (reference sequence). CDR3 loop: CSATPPPLLHEQYF. For the CDR3, the DNA is TGCAGTGCCACCCCCCCACCTCTTCTCCACGAGCAGTACTTC.

This clonotype was recorded many times. The genes are TRBV7-3 and TRBJ2-1; 8 bases are a match to TRBD2. In germline, CDR1 is SGHTA, CDR2 FQGTGA. The ends lost 1 base at V and 7 bases at J; junction bases unmatched: 9. The CDR3 has 16 residues. The CDR3 DNA reads TGTGCCAGCAGCTTAAGTGGAATAGCGGGGTTGAATGAGCAGTTCTTC. Protein product: CASSLSGIAGLNEQFF. The whole variable domain, remainder taken from reference TRBV7-3 and TRBJ2-1, is GAGVSQTPSNKVTEKGKYVELRCDPISGHTALYWYRQSLGQGPEFLIYFQGTGAADDSGLPNDRFFAVRPEGSVSTLKIQRTERGDSAVYLCASSLSGIAGLNEQFFGPGTRLTVL.

This clonotype was recorded many times. CDR3: CASNVKDLTGELFF. In nucleotides, the CDR3 is TGCGCCAGCAACGTCAAGGACCTCACCGGGGAGCTGTTTTTT. The V and J genes are TRBV5-1 and TRBJ2-2; the D is unclear. CDR1 and CDR2 from the germline V gene are SGHRS and YFSETQ. Trimming cost V 6 bases and J 4 bases, with 13 bases left between them. The CDR3 sequence is 14 residues long. The complete variable domain, with remaining parts taken from reference TRBV5-1 and TRBJ2-2, reads KAGVTQTPRYLIKTRGQQVTLSCSPISGHRSVSWYQQTPGQGLQFLFEYFSETQRNKGNFPGRFSGRQFSNSRSEMNVSTLELGDSALYLCASNVKDLTGELFFGEGSRLTVL.

Many counts were recorded for this clonotype. The chain uses TRBV12-3 or TRBV12-4 and TRBJ2-1; 8 nucleotides line up with TRBD2. J was trimmed by 4 bases and V by 4 bases; bases with no gene match: 6. This CDR3 contains 15 residues. The CDR3 DNA follows: TGTGCCAGCAGTTCGACAGCGGGGGATTACAATGAGCAGTTCTTC. The encoded protein is CASSSTAGDYNEQFF.

This clonotype was counted a few times. The rearrangement uses TRBV19 and TRBJ2-7; D call uncertain. There are 12 residues in the CDR3. Germline V gene data show CDR1 as LNHDA and CDR2 as SQIVND (reference sequence). V gave up 5 bases and J gave up 5 bases, with 10 bases separating them. The CDR3 sequence: CASSRQANEQYF. As DNA, the CDR3 is TGTGCCAGTAGTCGGCAGGCCAACGAGCAGTACTTC.